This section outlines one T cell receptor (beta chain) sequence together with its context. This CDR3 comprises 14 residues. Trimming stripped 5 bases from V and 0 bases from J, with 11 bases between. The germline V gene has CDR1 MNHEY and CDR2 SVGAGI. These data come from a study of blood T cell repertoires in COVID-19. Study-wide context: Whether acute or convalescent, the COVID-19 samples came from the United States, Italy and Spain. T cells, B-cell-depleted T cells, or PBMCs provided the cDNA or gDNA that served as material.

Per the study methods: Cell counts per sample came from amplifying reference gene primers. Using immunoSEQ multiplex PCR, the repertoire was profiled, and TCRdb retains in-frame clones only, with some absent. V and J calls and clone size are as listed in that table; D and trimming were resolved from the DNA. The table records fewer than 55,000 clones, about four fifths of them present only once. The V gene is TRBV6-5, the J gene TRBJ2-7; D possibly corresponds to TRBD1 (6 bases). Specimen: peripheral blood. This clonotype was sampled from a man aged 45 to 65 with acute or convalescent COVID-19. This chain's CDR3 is CASSLQGVSYEQYF. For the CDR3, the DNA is TGTGCCAGCAGTCTACAGGGTGTCTCCTACGAGCAGTACTTC.